Below are 12 T cell receptor beta chains sequenced from a single sample in a study of CD8 T cells in ankylosing spondylitis. A single record per CDR3 protein comes from TCRdb applying MiXCR to the 5' RACE reads. The data hold about 160,000 distinct CDR3 sequences, with approximately 20% observed a single time. Sequencing used blood, either unsorted or a sorted T cell fraction (not recorded which). These receptors originate from a male donor with ankylosing spondylitis or in good health (not recorded which).

This clonotype was found a few times. The chain has TRBV5-1 and TRBJ2-2; possibly TRBD2 for D (5 bases). Germline V CDR1 and CDR2: SGHRS, YFSETQ. This CDR3 is built from 15 residues. V lost 7 bases and J 1 base, leaving 14 bases between the germline ends. Written as DNA, the CDR3 is TGCGCCAGCCGGCGTGGCGGGCAGAACACCGGGGAGCTGTTTTTT. Protein sequence: CASRRGGQNTGELFF.

This clonotype occurred many times. The J gene is TRBJ1-3, the V gene TRBV12-3 or TRBV12-4, with D maybe TRBD1 (6 bases). CDR3 length: 16 residues. Trimming removed 5 bases from V and 4 bases from J, with 18 bases in between. As DNA, the CDR3 is TGTGCCAGCAGTCCACCGGGACACTTAAAAGGAAACACCATATATTTT. As protein: CASSPPGHLKGNTIYF.

As DNA, the CDR3 is TGCAGCGTTGATCCCGGGACGGGAGGCTACACCTTC. Protein product: CSVDPGTGGYTF. The V and J genes are TRBV29-1 and TRBJ1-2, with a possible D match to TRBD1 (5 bases). With 3 bases removed from V and 8 bases from J, the gap between germline ends came to 13 bases. Germline CDR1 reads SQVTM; CDR2 reads ANQGSEA. The CDR3 length is 12 residues.

This clonotype was seen ten or more times. This chain uses TRBV18 with TRBJ2-2, with D tentatively TRBD1 (6 bases). V was clipped by 3 bases and J by 4 bases, with 12 bases between them. CDR1 and CDR2 from the germline V gene are KGHSH and LQKENI. The CDR3 contains 15 residues. Here the CDR3 DNA reads TGTGCCAGCTCACCCGTCCAGGGGACCACCGGGGAGCTGTTTTTT. Translation gives CASSPVQGTTGELFF.

The chain is built from TRBV29-1 and TRBJ2-4; TRBD2 might be the D (5 bases). CDR1 SQVTM and CDR2 ANQGSEA come from the germline V gene. The CDR3 sequence is 14 residues long. Trimming removed 5 bases at V and 0 bases at J, with 11 bases between. The CDR3 DNA sequence: TGCAGCGTTCCTGTCGGGGAAGCCAAAAACATTCAGTACTTC. Protein product: CSVPVGEAKNIQYF.

The CDR3 region has the DNA TGCGCCAGCAGCTCAGACGGTCCTTGGGGGCAGTACTTC. The encoded protein is CASSSDGPWGQYF. The chain carries TRBV5-1 and TRBJ2-7; D is uncertain. CDR1 SGHRS and CDR2 YFSETQ come from the germline V gene. Between the trimmed V and J ends, which lost 3 bases and 9 bases, there was a span of 16 bases. The CDR3 is made up of 13 amino acids.

V usage is TRBV2 and J usage is TRBJ1-6; TRBD1 might be the D (6 bases). This CDR3 has 14 amino acids. Looked up from germline, CDR1 is SNHLY and CDR2 is FYNNEI. Trimming shortened V by 1 base and J by 7 bases, and 8 bases separated the two germline ends. CDR3 loop: CASSEDRANSPLHF. CDR3 coding DNA: TGTGCCAGCAGTGAAGACAGGGCCAATTCACCCCTCCACTTT. The variable domain in full, completed from reference TRBV2 and TRBJ1-6, reads EPEVTQTPSHQVTQMGQEVILRCVPISNHLYFYWYRQILGQKVEFLVSFYNNEISEKSEIFDDQFSVERPDGSNFTLKIRSTKLEDSAMYFCASSEDRANSPLHFGNGTRLTVT.

This clonotype was observed many times. The CDR3 sequence: CASSLTFGAGTYEQYF. In nucleotides, the CDR3 is TGTGCCAGCAGCCTTACCTTCGGAGCAGGGACCTACGAGCAGTACTTC. The rearrangement links TRBV28 to TRBJ2-7, with TRBD1 as a possible D gene (5 bases). Germline loops: CDR1 MDHEN, CDR2 SYDVKM. Deletions cut 6 bases from V and 2 bases from J, with 20 bases between. This CDR3 region has 16 residues.

This clonotype occurred many times. The chain combines TRBV10-3 with TRBJ2-5; TRBD2 aligns across 9 bases. Losses at the gene ends were 6 bases for V and 4 bases for J; bases not matched to a gene: 3. Looked up from germline, CDR1 is ENHRY and CDR2 is SYGVKD. CDR3 size: 13 residues. In nucleotides, the CDR3 is TGTGCCATCAGGTCACTAGCGGGAGAGACCCAGTACTTC. It encodes CAIRSLAGETQYF.

A few counts support this clonotype. The CDR3 DNA sequence: TGTGCCAGCAGAGACCCAGCGGGATTTGGGACCCAGTACTTC. Residues: CASRDPAGFGTQYF. The J gene is TRBJ2-5, the V gene TRBV6-2 or TRBV6-3; 7 nucleotides match TRBD2. The CDR3 spans 14 residues. The J segment lost 7 bases and the V segment lost 6 bases, leaving 11 bases of the junction unmatched. CDR1 is MNHEY, CDR2 SVGEGT, per germline.

This clonotype was observed a few times. This chain uses TRBV12-3 or TRBV12-4 with TRBJ1-4, with D unclear. The CDR3 covers 11 residues. The V gene lost 6 bases and the J gene lost 11 bases, with 10 bases spanning the gap. The CDR3 loop is CASRAEGKLFF. Here the CDR3 DNA reads TGTGCCAGCAGGGCGGAAGGGAAACTGTTTTTT.

V usage is TRBV4-2 and J usage is TRBJ2-2; D not resolved. The CDR3 spans 13 residues. CDR1 is LGHNA and CDR2 is YNFKEQ in the germline V gene. The ends were cut back, 11 bases at V and 0 bases at J, with 10 bases in the middle. CDR3 coding DNA: TGTGCCTGTTTAGATTCGAACACCGGGGAGCTGTTTTTT. Translated, it gives CACLDSNTGELFF.